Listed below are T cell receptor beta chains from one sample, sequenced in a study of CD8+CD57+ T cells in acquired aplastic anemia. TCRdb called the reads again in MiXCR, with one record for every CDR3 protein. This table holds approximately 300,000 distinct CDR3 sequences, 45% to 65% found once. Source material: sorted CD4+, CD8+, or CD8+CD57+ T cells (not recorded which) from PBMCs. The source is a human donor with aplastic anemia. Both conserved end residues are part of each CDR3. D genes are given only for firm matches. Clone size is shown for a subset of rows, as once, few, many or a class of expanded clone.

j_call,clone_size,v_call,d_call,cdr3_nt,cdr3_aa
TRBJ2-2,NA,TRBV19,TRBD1,TGTGCCAAGGGACAGGGTATGGGCGGGGAGCTGTTTTTT,CAKGQGMGGELFF
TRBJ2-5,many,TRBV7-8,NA,TGTGCCAGCGGGGGGATCCAAGAGACCCAGTACTTC,CASGGIQETQYF
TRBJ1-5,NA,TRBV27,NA,TGTGCCAGCTCTATACACAAGAATAGCAATCAGCCCCAGCATTTT,CASSIHKNSNQPQHF
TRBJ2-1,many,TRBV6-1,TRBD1,TGTGCCAGCAGTGGGGACAGAAACTACAATGAGCAGTTCTTC,CASSGDRNYNEQFF
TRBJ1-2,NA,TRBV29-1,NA,TGCAGCGTTGAAGGGGGCCTCTATGGCTACACCTTC,CSVEGGLYGYTF
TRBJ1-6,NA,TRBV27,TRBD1,TGTGCCAGCAGTTTATTGGGGGCAGGGGGTTCACCCCTCCACTTT,CASSLLGAGGSPLHF
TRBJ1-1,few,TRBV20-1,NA,TGCAGTGCTAGTGTGATCAGCCTGAACACTGAAGCTTTCTTT,CSASVISLNTEAFF
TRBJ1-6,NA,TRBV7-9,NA,TGTGCCAGCAGCTTATCTGCTACGCCCCTCCACTTT,CASSLSATPLHF
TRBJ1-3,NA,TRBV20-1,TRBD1,TGCAGTGCGAACAGGGGGATGAACACCATATATTTT,CSANRGMNTIYF
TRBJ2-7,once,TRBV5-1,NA,TGCGCCAGCAGCTTGTCTATAGGGTACGAGCAGTACTTC,CASSLSIGYEQYF
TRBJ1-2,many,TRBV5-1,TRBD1,TGCGCCAGCAGCGAGAGACAGGGGAACTATGGCTACACCTTC,CASSERQGNYGYTF
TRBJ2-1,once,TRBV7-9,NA,TGTGCCAGCAGGGTGGGAGGGGGTTACAATGAGCAGTTCTTC,CASRVGGGYNEQFF
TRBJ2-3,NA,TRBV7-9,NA,TGTGCCAGCAGCTTATGGTTAGCCCCAGATACGCAGTATTTT,CASSLWLAPDTQYF
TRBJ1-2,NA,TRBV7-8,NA,TGTGCCAGCAGCCAAGACAGGACAGATTACTATGGCTACACCTTC,CASSQDRTDYYGYTF
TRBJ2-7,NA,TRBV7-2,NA,TGTGCCAGCAGCAAGCCGGGACTTCCCTACGAGCAGTACTTC,CASSKPGLPYEQYF
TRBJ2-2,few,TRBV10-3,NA,TGTGCCATCAGTGAGTCGGGGGGGAACACCGGGGAGCTGTTTTTT,CAISESGGNTGELFF
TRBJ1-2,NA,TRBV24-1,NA,TGTGCCACCAGTGACAGAGATGGCTACACCTTC,CATSDRDGYTF
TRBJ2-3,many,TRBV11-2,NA,TGTGCCAGCAGCCCTCACAGGGACGGGGCGCAGTATTTT,CASSPHRDGAQYF
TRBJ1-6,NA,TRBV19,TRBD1,TGTGCCAGTAGTATAAGGCAGGGGGCGAATTCACCCCTCCACTTT,CASSIRQGANSPLHF
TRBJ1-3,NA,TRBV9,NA,TGTGCCAGCAGCGTAGCCACAGGGAGGGGAAACACCATATATTTT,CASSVATGRGNTIYF
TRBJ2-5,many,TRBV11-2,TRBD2,TGTGCCAGCAGCTTGGTAGCGGGGGGGTACCAAGAGACCCAGTACTTC,CASSLVAGGYQETQYF
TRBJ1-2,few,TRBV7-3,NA,TGTGCCAGCAGCTTCAGCAGGGAACCTAGCTATGGCTACACCTTC,CASSFSREPSYGYTF
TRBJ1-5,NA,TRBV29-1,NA,TGCAGCGTTGATGGACACCACAATCAGCCCCAGCATTTT,CSVDGHHNQPQHF
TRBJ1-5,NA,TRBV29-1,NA,TGCAGCGTTGAAGTTAAAACACCAAATAGCAATCAGCCCCAGCATTTT,CSVEVKTPNSNQPQHF
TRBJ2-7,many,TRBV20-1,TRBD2,TGCAGTGCCCTCGGGGGGGTACAATACGAGCAGTACTTC,CSALGGVQYEQYF
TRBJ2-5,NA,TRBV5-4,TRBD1,TGTGCCAGCAGTTTTGGGGGACAGGGGGTTGAGACCCAGTACTTC,CASSFGGQGVETQYF
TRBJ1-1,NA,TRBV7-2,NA,TGTGCCAGCAGTTTGGGACGGGGACGGGCCACTGAAGCTTTCTTT,CASSLGRGRATEAFF
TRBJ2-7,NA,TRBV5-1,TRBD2,TGCGCCAGCAGCTCGACTAGCGGCCCCACCTACGAGCAGTACTTC,CASSSTSGPTYEQYF
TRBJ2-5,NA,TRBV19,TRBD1,TGTGCCAGTAGTGTAACAGGGGGCGGGGAGACCCAGTACTTC,CASSVTGGGETQYF
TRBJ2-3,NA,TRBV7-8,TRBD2,TGTGCCAGCAGCCTGACAGCGGGGGGGCGGGGCACAGATACGCAGTATTTT,CASSLTAGGRGTDTQYF
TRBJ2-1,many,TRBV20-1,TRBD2,TGCAGTGCTAGTGACAGCGGGGGACCTTACAATGAGCAGTTCTTC,CSASDSGGPYNEQFF
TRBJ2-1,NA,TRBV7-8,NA,TGTGCCAGCAGCCCCCACCCGGGACTTGCCCCTGAGCAGTTCTTC,CASSPHPGLAPEQFF
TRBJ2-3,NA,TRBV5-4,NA,TGCGCCAGCAGCCAACTGGGGGGTCGGACAGATACGCAGTATTTT,CASSQLGGRTDTQYF
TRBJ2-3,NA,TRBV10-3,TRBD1,TGTGCCATCAGTGAGTCCGCTCCGGGACAGGGAACAGATACGCAGTATTTT,CAISESAPGQGTDTQYF
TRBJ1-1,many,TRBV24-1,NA,TGTGCCACCAGTGGTGATGGTATGGGTGGAAACACTGAAGCTTTCTTT,CATSGDGMGGNTEAFF
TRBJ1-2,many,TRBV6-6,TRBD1,TGTGCCAGCAGTTATGGGACAGGGTCTCAGCGGGATGGCTACACCTTC,CASSYGTGSQRDGYTF
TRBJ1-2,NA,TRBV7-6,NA,TGTGCCAGCAGCCCCTACTTGGACGGCTACACCTTC,CASSPYLDGYTF
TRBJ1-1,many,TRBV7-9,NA,TGTGCCAGCAGCTTTATATCCTCGGGATACACTGAAGCTTTCTTT,CASSFISSGYTEAFF
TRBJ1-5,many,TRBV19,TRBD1,TGTGCCAGTAGTACAACAGGGGTAACACAGCCCCAGCATTTT,CASSTTGVTQPQHF
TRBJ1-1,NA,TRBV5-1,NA,TGCGCCAGCAGCACGGGTGGGGAAGCTTTCTTT,CASSTGGEAFF
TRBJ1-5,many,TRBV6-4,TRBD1,TGTGCCAGCAGTGGGCCCAGGGGGCCCAATCAGCCCCAGCATTTT,CASSGPRGPNQPQHF
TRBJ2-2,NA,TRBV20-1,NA,TGCAGTGCTAGATCAGGGGGAGGGTCCGGGGAGCTGTTTTTT,CSARSGGGSGELFF
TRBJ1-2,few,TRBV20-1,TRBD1,TGCAGTGCTAGAGATCGAGATCTAAAGAATTACGCGGACAGGGGGGGCTTAGGCTACACCTTC,CSARDRDLKNYADRGGLGYTF
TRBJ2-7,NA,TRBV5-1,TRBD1,TGTGCCAGCAGCTTAGGGGGCAAGTACGAGCAGTACTTC,CASSLGGKYEQYF
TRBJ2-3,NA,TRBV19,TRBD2,TGTGCCAGTAGTAATAGCGGGGGAAGCACAGATACGCAGTATTTT,CASSNSGGSTDTQYF
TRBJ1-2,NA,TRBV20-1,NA,TGCAGTGCTAGCGATTCGAGACAGTACGGGGGCTACACCTTC,CSASDSRQYGGYTF
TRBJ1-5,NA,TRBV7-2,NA,TGTGCCAGCGGACCGGGACTGGGCGATCAGCCCCAGCATTTT,CASGPGLGDQPQHF
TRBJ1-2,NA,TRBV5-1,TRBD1,TGCGCCAGCAGCTCATCCGGGACAGCTGGAAACTATGGCTACACCTTC,CASSSSGTAGNYGYTF
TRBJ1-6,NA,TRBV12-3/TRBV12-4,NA,TGTGCCAGCAGCCCCGATTGGGGGACGGGTCTTAATTCACCCCTCCACTTT,CASSPDWGTGLNSPLHF